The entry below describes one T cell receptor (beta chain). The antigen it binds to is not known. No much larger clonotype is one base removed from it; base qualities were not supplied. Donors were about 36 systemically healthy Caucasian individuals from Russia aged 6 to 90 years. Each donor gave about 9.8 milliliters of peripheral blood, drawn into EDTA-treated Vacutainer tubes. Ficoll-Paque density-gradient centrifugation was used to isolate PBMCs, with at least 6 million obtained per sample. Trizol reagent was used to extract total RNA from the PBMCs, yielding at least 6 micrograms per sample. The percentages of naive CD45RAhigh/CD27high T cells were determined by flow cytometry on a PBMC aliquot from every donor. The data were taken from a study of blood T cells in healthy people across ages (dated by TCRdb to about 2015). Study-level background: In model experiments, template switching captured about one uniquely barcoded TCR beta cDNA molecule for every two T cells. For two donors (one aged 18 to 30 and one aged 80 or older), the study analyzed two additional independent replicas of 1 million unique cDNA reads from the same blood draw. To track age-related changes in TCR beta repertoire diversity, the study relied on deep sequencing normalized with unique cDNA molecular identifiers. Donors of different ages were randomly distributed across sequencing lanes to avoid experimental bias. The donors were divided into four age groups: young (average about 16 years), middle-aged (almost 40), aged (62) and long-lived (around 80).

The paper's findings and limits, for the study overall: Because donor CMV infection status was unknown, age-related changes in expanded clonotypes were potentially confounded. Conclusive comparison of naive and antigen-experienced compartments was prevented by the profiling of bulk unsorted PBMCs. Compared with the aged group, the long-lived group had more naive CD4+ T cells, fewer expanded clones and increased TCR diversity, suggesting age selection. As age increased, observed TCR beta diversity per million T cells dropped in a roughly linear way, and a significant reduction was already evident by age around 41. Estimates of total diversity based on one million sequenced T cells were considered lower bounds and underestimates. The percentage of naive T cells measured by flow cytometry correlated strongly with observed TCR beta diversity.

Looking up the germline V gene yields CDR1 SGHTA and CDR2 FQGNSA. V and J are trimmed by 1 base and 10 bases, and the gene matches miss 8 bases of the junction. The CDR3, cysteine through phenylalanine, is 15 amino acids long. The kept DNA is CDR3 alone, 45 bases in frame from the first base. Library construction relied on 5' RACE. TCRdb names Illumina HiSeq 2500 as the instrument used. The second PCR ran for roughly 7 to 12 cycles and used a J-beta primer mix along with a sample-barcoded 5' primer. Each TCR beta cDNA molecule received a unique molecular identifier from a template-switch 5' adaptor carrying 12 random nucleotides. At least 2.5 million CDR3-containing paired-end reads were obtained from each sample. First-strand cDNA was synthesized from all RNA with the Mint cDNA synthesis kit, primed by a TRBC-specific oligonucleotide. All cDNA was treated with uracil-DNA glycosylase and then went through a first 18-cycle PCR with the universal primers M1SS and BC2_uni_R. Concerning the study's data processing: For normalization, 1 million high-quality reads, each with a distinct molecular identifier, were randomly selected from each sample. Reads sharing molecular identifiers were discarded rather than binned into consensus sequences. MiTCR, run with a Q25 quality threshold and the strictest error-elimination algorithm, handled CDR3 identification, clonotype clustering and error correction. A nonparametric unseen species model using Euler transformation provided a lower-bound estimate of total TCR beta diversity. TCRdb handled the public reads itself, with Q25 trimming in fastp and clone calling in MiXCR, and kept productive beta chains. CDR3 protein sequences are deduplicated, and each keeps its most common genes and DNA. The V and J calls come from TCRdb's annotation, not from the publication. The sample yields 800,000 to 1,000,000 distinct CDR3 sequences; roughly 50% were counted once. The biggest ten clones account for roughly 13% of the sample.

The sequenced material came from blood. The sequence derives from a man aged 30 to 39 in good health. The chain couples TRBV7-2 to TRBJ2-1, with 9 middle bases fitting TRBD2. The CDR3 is CASSLVGGGAEEQFF. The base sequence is TGTGCCAGCAGCTTAGTTGGCGGGGGGGCAGAAGAGCAGTTCTTC.